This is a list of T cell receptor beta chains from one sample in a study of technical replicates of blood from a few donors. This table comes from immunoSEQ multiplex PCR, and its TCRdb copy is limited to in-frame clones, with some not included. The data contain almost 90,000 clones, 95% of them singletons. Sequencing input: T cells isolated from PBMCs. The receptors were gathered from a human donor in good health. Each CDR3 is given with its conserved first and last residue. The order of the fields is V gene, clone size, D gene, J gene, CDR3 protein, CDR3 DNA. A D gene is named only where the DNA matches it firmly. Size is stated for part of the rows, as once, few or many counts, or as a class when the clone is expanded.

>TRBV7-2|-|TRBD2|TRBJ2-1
CASSPRLAGGGNEQFF
TGTGCCAGCAGCCCTAGACTAGCGGGGGGTGGCAATGAGCAGTTCTTC
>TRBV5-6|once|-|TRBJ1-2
CASSPWTSALYGYTF
TGTGCCAGCAGCCCGTGGACTTCAGCCCTCTATGGCTACACCTTC
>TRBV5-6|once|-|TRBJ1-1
CASSWGTPSEAFF
TGTGCCAGCAGCTGGGGGACACCCTCTGAAGCTTTCTTT
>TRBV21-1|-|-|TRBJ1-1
CASSYHRQNTEAFF
TGTGCCAGCAGCTACCATCGACAAAACACTGAAGCTTTCTTT
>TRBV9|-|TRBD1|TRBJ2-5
CASSVVLRQGRLSLETQYF
TGTGCCAGCAGCGTAGTACTTAGACAGGGTCGATTGTCATTAGAGACCCAGTACTTC
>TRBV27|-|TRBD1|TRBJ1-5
CASSFHSEGQLYTLNQPQHF
TGTGCCAGCAGTTTCCATTCGGAGGGACAGCTATATACACTAAATCAGCCCCAGCATTTT
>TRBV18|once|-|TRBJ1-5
CASSPRQDNQPQHF
TGTGCCAGCTCACCACGCCAGGATAATCAGCCCCAGCATTTT
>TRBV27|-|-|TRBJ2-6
CASGPGANVLTF
TGTGCCAGCGGCCCTGGGGCCAACGTCCTGACTTTC
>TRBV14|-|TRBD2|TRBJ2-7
CASSRKSAAGGPYEQYF
TGTGCCAGCAGCCGGAAATCAGCAGCGGGAGGCCCCTACGAGCAGTACTTC
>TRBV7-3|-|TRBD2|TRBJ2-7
CASSLLAGGSSYEQYF
TGTGCCAGCAGCTTACTAGCGGGCGGAAGCTCCTACGAGCAGTACTTC
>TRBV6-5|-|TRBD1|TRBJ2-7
CASRDRVHEQYF
TGTGCCAGCAGGGACAGGGTCCACGAGCAGTACTTC
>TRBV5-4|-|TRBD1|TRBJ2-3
CASGYRDRDSDTQYF
TGTGCCAGCGGCTACCGGGACAGGGATTCAGATACGCAGTATTTT
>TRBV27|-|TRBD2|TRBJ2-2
CASALLAGGHTGELFF
TGTGCCAGTGCTCTACTAGCGGGAGGGCACACCGGGGAGCTGTTTTTT